This is a list of T cell receptor beta chains from one sample in a study of control samples from healthy donors and cancer patients. Generated by immunoSEQ multiplex PCR, the TCRdb table keeps only in-frame clones and is missing some. The sample includes some 120,000 clones, around nine tenths of them seen just once. The sequenced sample was blood. The receptors originated from a man between 18 and 35 years old in good health. Each CDR3 is given with its conserved first and last residue. The order of the fields is V gene, J gene, clone size, D gene, CDR3 DNA, CDR3 protein. D genes are given only for firm matches. Some rows have no size entry. The others give once, few or many, or a class for an expanded clone.

v_gene: TRBV7-2; j_gene: TRBJ2-2; abundance: NA; d_gene: NA; CDR3nt: TGTGCCAGCAGCTTATCGGTCGGAGACACCGGGGAGCTGTTTTTT; CDR3aa: CASSLSVGDTGELFF
v_gene: TRBV9; j_gene: TRBJ2-1; abundance: NA; d_gene: NA; CDR3nt: TGTGCCAGCAGCATAGGCTGGGAAAATGAGCAGTTCTTC; CDR3aa: CASSIGWENEQFF
v_gene: TRBV7-9; j_gene: TRBJ1-1; abundance: NA; d_gene: NA; CDR3nt: TGTGCCAGCAGTCGCCCGACGCCGGCGGTCACTGAAGCTTTCTTT; CDR3aa: CASSRPTPAVTEAFF
v_gene: TRBV7-9; j_gene: TRBJ2-5; abundance: NA; d_gene: TRBD2; CDR3nt: TGTGCCAGCAAAGCTAGCGGGGGGACCCAAGAGACCCAGTACTTC; CDR3aa: CASKASGGTQETQYF
v_gene: TRBV6-1; j_gene: TRBJ1-4; abundance: NA; d_gene: TRBD1; CDR3nt: TGTGCCAGCAGTGAAACGGAGACAGGGGGCGAAAAACTGTTTTTT; CDR3aa: CASSETETGGEKLFF
v_gene: TRBV30; j_gene: TRBJ2-2; abundance: NA; d_gene: NA; CDR3nt: TGTGCCTGGTCGAAGCCGGGGTGGAACACCGGGGAGCTGTTTTTT; CDR3aa: CAWSKPGWNTGELFF
v_gene: TRBV9; j_gene: TRBJ1-1; abundance: NA; d_gene: NA; CDR3nt: TGTGCCAGCAGCGTAGCTTTGGGGAACACTGAAGCTTTCTTT; CDR3aa: CASSVALGNTEAFF
v_gene: TRBV27; j_gene: TRBJ2-7; abundance: once; d_gene: TRBD1; CDR3nt: TGTGCCAGCGGGCCCAGGACAGGGTTCTCCTACGAGCAGTACTTC; CDR3aa: CASGPRTGFSYEQYF
v_gene: TRBV24-1; j_gene: TRBJ2-4; abundance: NA; d_gene: TRBD1; CDR3nt: TGTGCCACCGAGACAGGGTTTGGAGACATTCAGTACTTC; CDR3aa: CATETGFGDIQYF
v_gene: TRBV12-3/TRBV12-4; j_gene: TRBJ1-1; abundance: NA; d_gene: NA; CDR3nt: TGTGCCAGCAGTGCTCAGGGGTGGCCTGAAGCTTTCTTT; CDR3aa: CASSAQGWPEAFF
v_gene: TRBV7-2; j_gene: TRBJ2-7; abundance: NA; d_gene: NA; CDR3nt: TGTGCCAGCAGCTTAGGGGGGCTAAGCTCCTACGAGCAGTACTTC; CDR3aa: CASSLGGLSSYEQYF
v_gene: TRBV5-6; j_gene: TRBJ1-5; abundance: NA; d_gene: NA; CDR3nt: TGTGCCAGCAGCCCTGGGACGGGCAATCAGCCCCAGCATTTT; CDR3aa: CASSPGTGNQPQHF
v_gene: TRBV3-1/TRBV3-2; j_gene: TRBJ2-1; abundance: NA; d_gene: TRBD2; CDR3nt: TGTGCCAGCAGCCAGGGGACTAGCGGCGGGGAGCAGTTCTTC; CDR3aa: CASSQGTSGGEQFF
v_gene: TRBV15; j_gene: TRBJ2-7; abundance: NA; d_gene: NA; CDR3nt: TGTGCCACGGCCGGGGACCCGACCTACGAGCAGTACTTC; CDR3aa: CATAGDPTYEQYF
v_gene: TRBV28; j_gene: TRBJ2-3; abundance: NA; d_gene: TRBD2; CDR3nt: TGTGCCAGCAGCCTGGGAGGGCGCGAAGATACGCAGTATTTT; CDR3aa: CASSLGGREDTQYF
v_gene: TRBV11-1; j_gene: TRBJ2-5; abundance: NA; d_gene: NA; CDR3nt: TGTGCCAGCAGCTTGGCGGGATCGGGGACCCAGTACTTC; CDR3aa: CASSLAGSGTQYF
v_gene: TRBV5-1; j_gene: TRBJ2-5; abundance: NA; d_gene: TRBD2; CDR3nt: TGCGCCAGCAGCTTTGCCGGGACTAGAGGAGAGACCCAGTACTTC; CDR3aa: CASSFAGTRGETQYF
v_gene: TRBV24-1; j_gene: TRBJ1-2; abundance: NA; d_gene: NA; CDR3nt: TGTGCCACCAGTGATCGCCCCCAGGATGGCTACACCTTC; CDR3aa: CATSDRPQDGYTF
v_gene: TRBV15; j_gene: TRBJ1-3; abundance: NA; d_gene: NA; CDR3nt: TGTGCCACCAGCATTGACGGGAACTCTGGAAACACCATATATTTT; CDR3aa: CATSIDGNSGNTIYF
v_gene: TRBV29-1; j_gene: TRBJ2-1; abundance: NA; d_gene: TRBD1; CDR3nt: TGCAGCGGGGAGGGACAGGGGAGGAAGAATGAGCAGTTCTTC; CDR3aa: CSGEGQGRKNEQFF
v_gene: TRBV6-5; j_gene: TRBJ2-1; abundance: NA; d_gene: TRBD2; CDR3nt: TGTGCCAGCACGACTAGCGGGAGCACCGATGAGCAGTTCTTC; CDR3aa: CASTTSGSTDEQFF
v_gene: TRBV19; j_gene: TRBJ1-1; abundance: NA; d_gene: NA; CDR3nt: TGTGCCAGTAGTATTTTGAACGGATTAAACACTGAAGCTTTCTTT; CDR3aa: CASSILNGLNTEAFF
v_gene: TRBV7-9; j_gene: TRBJ2-5; abundance: NA; d_gene: NA; CDR3nt: TGTGCCAGCAGCTCGTACCAAGAGACCCAGTACTTC; CDR3aa: CASSSYQETQYF
v_gene: TRBV5-3; j_gene: TRBJ2-2; abundance: few; d_gene: NA; CDR3nt: TGTGCCAGAAGCTTGCCGACAATTCGGGTCGGGGAGCTGTTTTTT; CDR3aa: CARSLPTIRVGELFF
v_gene: TRBV6-5; j_gene: TRBJ1-1; abundance: NA; d_gene: NA; CDR3nt: TGTGCCAGCAGGGTCCTCGAAGCTTTCTTT; CDR3aa: CASRVLEAFF
v_gene: TRBV7-9; j_gene: TRBJ2-2; abundance: NA; d_gene: NA; CDR3nt: TGTGCCAGCAGCTTAGCGGAGGACACCGGGGAGCTGTTTTTT; CDR3aa: CASSLAEDTGELFF
v_gene: TRBV5-6; j_gene: TRBJ1-5; abundance: NA; d_gene: TRBD1; CDR3nt: TGTGCCAGCAGCCGGACAGGAGCTCAGCCCCAGCATTTT; CDR3aa: CASSRTGAQPQHF
v_gene: TRBV30; j_gene: TRBJ2-1; abundance: NA; d_gene: TRBD1; CDR3nt: TGTGCCTGGAGTCCAACGGGACAGCCCCAGTTCTTC; CDR3aa: CAWSPTGQPQFF
v_gene: TRBV28; j_gene: TRBJ1-5; abundance: once; d_gene: TRBD1; CDR3nt: TGTGCCAGCAGAACAGGGGGCAGTCAGCCCCAGCATTTT; CDR3aa: CASRTGGSQPQHF
v_gene: TRBV14; j_gene: TRBJ2-6; abundance: once; d_gene: NA; CDR3nt: TGTGCCAGCAGCCAAGTTAAGGGAAGTGGGGCCAACGTCCTGACTTTC; CDR3aa: CASSQVKGSGANVLTF
v_gene: TRBV18; j_gene: TRBJ2-6; abundance: NA; d_gene: TRBD1; CDR3nt: TGTGCCAGCTCTCTGTCACCGGGACAGGGGATTCTCTCTGGGGCCAACGTCCTGACTTTC; CDR3aa: CASSLSPGQGILSGANVLTF
v_gene: TRBV9; j_gene: TRBJ1-4; abundance: NA; d_gene: NA; CDR3nt: TGTGCCAGCAGCGCCGGGACATCAACTAATGAAAAACTGTTTTTT; CDR3aa: CASSAGTSTNEKLFF
v_gene: TRBV6-2/TRBV6-3; j_gene: TRBJ2-2; abundance: NA; d_gene: TRBD1; CDR3nt: TGTGCCAGCAGTTTCTTCCGGACAGGGAGACGGGAGCTGTTTTTT; CDR3aa: CASSFFRTGRRELFF
v_gene: TRBV7-9; j_gene: TRBJ2-1; abundance: once; d_gene: TRBD1; CDR3nt: TGTGCCAGCAGCCCGGACAGGGGGCAGTTCTTC; CDR3aa: CASSPDRGQFF
v_gene: TRBV5-1; j_gene: TRBJ2-5; abundance: NA; d_gene: TRBD1; CDR3nt: TGCGCCAGCAGCTTTGGCAGGGGGGAGACCCAGTACTTC; CDR3aa: CASSFGRGETQYF
v_gene: TRBV7-8; j_gene: TRBJ1-4; abundance: NA; d_gene: NA; CDR3nt: TGTGCCAGCAGCACCTCTGCAACTAATGAAAAACTGTTTTTT; CDR3aa: CASSTSATNEKLFF
v_gene: TRBV28; j_gene: TRBJ1-5; abundance: NA; d_gene: NA; CDR3nt: TGTGCCAGCAGCAACATGGGCAATCAGCCCCAGCATTTT; CDR3aa: CASSNMGNQPQHF
v_gene: TRBV7-8; j_gene: TRBJ1-3; abundance: NA; d_gene: NA; CDR3nt: TGTGCCAGCAGCCCCGCAGGAAACACCATATATTTT; CDR3aa: CASSPAGNTIYF
v_gene: TRBV7-9; j_gene: TRBJ1-4; abundance: NA; d_gene: NA; CDR3nt: TGTGCCAGCAGCTTTTTGCAGGGAAATGAAAAACTGTTTTTT; CDR3aa: CASSFLQGNEKLFF
v_gene: TRBV30; j_gene: TRBJ1-2; abundance: NA; d_gene: TRBD1; CDR3nt: TGTGCCTGGAGCCGGGACAGGGCCAATTCTAATGGCTACACCTTC; CDR3aa: CAWSRDRANSNGYTF
v_gene: TRBV20-1; j_gene: TRBJ2-7; abundance: NA; d_gene: NA; CDR3nt: TGCAGTGCTAGAGGCCCAGGGGAGCAGTACTTC; CDR3aa: CSARGPGEQYF
v_gene: TRBV6-5; j_gene: TRBJ1-6; abundance: NA; d_gene: NA; CDR3nt: TGTGCCAGCAGTTACTCAACAGAGAATTCACCCCTCCACTTT; CDR3aa: CASSYSTENSPLHF
v_gene: TRBV5-6; j_gene: TRBJ2-5; abundance: once; d_gene: NA; CDR3nt: TGTGCCAGCAGCTTAAGACTAGATCAAGAGACCCAGTACTTC; CDR3aa: CASSLRLDQETQYF